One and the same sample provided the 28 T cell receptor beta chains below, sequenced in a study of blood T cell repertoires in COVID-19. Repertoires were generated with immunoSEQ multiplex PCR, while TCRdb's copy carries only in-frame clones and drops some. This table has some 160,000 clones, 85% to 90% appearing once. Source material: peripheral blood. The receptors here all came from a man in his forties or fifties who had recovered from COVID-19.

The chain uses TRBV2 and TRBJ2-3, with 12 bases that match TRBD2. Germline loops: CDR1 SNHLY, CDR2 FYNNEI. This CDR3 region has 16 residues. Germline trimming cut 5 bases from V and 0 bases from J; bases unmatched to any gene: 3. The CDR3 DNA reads TGTGCCAGCAGTCTAGCGGGGGGGACTAGCACAGATACGCAGTATTTT. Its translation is CASSLAGGTSTDTQYF.

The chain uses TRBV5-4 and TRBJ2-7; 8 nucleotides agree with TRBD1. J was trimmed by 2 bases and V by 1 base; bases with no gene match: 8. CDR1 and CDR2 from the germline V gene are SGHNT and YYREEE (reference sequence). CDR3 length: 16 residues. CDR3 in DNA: TGTGCCAGCAGCTTGAGTGCAGGGACAGGTGCCTACGAGCAGTACTTC. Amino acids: CASSLSAGTGAYEQYF.

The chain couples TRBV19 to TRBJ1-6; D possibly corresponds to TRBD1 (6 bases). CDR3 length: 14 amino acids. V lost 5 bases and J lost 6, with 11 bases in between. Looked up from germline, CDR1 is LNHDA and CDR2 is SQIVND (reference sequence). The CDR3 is CASSPGGGNSPLHF. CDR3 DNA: TGTGCCAGTAGTCCGGGGGGCGGTAATTCACCCCTCCACTTT.

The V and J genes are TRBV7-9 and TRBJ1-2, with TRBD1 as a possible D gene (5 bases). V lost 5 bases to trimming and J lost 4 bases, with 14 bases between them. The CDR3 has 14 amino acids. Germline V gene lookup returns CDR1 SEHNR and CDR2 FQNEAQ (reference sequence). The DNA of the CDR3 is TGTGCCAGCAGCCCGGGTGAGACAGTCTATGGCTACACCTTC. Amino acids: CASSPGETVYGYTF. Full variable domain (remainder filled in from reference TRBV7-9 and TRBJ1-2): DTGVSQNPRHKITKRGQNVTFRCDPISEHNRLYWYRQTLGQGPEFLTYFQNEAQLEKSRLLSDRFSAERPKGSFSTLEIQRTEQGDSAMYLCASSPGETVYGYTFGSGTRLTVV.

The CDR3 sequence is CASSHRGLNEQYF. CDR3 bases: TGTGCCAGCAGTCACAGGGGGCTCAACGAGCAGTACTTC. This rearrangement joins TRBV12-3 or TRBV12-4 to TRBJ2-7, with 9 bases fitting TRBD1. The junction had 4 bases not matched to a gene; V was cut back by 5 bases and J by 5 bases. The CDR3 has 13 residues.

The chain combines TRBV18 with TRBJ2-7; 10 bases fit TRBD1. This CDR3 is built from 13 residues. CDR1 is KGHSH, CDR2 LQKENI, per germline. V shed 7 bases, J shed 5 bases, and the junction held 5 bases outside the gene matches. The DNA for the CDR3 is TGTGCCAGCTTTCGACAGGGGGCCCACGAGCAGTACTTC. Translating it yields CASFRQGAHEQYF.

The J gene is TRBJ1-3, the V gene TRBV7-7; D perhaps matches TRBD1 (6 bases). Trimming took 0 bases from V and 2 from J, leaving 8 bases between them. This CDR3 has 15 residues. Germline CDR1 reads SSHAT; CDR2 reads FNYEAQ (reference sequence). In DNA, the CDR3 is TGTGCCAGCAGCTTAGCGGGGGCGCCTGGAAACACCATATATTTT. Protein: CASSLAGAPGNTIYF.

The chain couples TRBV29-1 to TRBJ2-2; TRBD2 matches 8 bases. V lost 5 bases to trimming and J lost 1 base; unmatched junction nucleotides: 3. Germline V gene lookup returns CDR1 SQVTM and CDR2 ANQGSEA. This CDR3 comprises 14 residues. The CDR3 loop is CSVPGTRNTGELFF. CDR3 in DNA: TGCAGCGTTCCCGGGACTAGGAACACCGGGGAGCTGTTTTTT.

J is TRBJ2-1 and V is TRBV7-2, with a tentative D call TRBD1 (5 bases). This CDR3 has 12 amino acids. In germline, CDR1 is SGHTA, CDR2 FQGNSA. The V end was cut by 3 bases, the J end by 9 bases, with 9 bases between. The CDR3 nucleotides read TGTGCCAGCAGCTTTCAGGGCAGTGAGCAGTTCTTC. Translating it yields CASSFQGSEQFF.

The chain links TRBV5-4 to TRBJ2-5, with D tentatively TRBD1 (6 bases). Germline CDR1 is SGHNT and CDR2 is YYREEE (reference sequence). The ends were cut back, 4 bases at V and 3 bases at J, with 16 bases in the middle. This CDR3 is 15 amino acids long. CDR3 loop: CASSAHGTLKETQYF. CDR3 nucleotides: TGTGCCAGCAGCGCGCACGGGACATTAAAAGAGACCCAGTACTTC.

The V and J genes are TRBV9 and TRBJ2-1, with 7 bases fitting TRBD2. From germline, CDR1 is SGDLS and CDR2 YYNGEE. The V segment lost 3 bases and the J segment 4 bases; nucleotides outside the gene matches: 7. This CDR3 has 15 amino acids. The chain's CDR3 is CASSGLSGPYNEQFF. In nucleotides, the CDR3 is TGTGCCAGCAGCGGACTTAGCGGGCCATACAATGAGCAGTTCTTC.

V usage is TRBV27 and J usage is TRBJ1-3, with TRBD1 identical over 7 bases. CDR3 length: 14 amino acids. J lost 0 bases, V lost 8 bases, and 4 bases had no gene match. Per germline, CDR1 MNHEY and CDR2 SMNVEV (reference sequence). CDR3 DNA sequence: TGTGCCAGCTCGAGGACAGGCTCTGGAAACACCATATATTTT. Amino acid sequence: CASSRTGSGNTIYF.

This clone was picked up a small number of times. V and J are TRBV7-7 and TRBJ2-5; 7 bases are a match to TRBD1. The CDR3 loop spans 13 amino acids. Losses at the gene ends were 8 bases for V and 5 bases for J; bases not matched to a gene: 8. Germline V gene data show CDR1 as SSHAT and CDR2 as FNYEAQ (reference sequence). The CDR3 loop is CASGPGGSETQYF. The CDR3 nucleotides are TGTGCCAGCGGGCCAGGGGGTTCCGAGACCCAGTACTTC.

CDR3 sequence (DNA): TGTGCCTGGAGTGCTTTAAAGACAGGGGGCAATGGCTACACCTTC. Its translation: CAWSALKTGGNGYTF. The chain uses TRBV30 and TRBJ1-2; 10 bases fit TRBD1. Germline CDR1 and CDR2: GTSNPN and SVGIG (reference sequence). This CDR3 contains 15 residues. J lost 6 bases, V lost 1 base, and 8 bases had no gene match.

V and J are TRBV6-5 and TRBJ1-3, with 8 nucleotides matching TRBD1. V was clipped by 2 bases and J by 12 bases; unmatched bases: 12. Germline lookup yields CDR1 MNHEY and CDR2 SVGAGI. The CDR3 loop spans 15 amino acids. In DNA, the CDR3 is TGTGCCAGCAGTTACGACAGGGGTCCTAGTGGCGGCATATATTTT. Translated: CASSYDRGPSGGIYF.

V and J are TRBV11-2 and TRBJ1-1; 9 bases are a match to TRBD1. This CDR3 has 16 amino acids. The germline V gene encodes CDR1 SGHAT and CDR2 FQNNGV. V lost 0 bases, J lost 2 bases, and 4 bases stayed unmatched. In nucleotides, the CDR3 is TGTGCCAGCAGCTTAGAACAGGGGGCTATCAACACTGAAGCTTTCTTT. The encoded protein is CASSLEQGAINTEAFF. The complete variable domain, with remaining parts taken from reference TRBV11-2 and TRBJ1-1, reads EAGVAQSPRYKIIEKRQSVAFWCNPISGHATLYWYQQILGQGPKLLIQFQNNGVVDDSQLPKDRFSAERLKGVDSTLKIQPAKLEDSAVYLCASSLEQGAINTEAFFGQGTRLTVV.

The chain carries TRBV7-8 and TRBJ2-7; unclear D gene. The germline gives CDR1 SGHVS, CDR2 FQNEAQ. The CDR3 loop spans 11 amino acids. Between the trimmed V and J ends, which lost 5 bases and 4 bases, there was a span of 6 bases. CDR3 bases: TGTGCCAGCAGCCCCCAATACGAGCAGTACTTC. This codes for CASSPQYEQYF.

CDR3 sequence reads: CASSRDISYEQYF. DNA for the CDR3: TGTGCCAGCAGTCGAGACATCTCCTACGAGCAGTACTTC. V usage is TRBV6-4 and J usage is TRBJ2-7; D remains unclear. Germline loops: CDR1 MRHNA, CDR2 SNTAGT. The CDR3 is 13 residues long. V was shortened by 5 bases and J by 0 bases, with 8 bases between the two germline ends.

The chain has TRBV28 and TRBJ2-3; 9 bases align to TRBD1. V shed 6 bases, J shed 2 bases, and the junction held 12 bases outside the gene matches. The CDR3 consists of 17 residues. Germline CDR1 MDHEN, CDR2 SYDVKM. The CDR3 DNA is TGTGCCAGCAGAACTCACCCGGGACAGGGATTCACAGATACGCAGTATTTT. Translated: CASRTHPGQGFTDTQYF.

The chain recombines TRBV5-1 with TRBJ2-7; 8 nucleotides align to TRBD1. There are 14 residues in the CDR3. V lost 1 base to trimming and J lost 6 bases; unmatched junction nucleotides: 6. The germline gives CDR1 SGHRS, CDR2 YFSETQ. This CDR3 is CASSLYTGGREQYF. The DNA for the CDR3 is TGCGCCAGCAGCTTGTATACAGGGGGGCGCGAGCAGTACTTC.

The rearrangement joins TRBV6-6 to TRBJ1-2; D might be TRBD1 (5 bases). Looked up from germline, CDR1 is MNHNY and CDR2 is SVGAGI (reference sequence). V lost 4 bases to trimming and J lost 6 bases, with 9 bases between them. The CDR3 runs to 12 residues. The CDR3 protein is CASSFGGDGYTF. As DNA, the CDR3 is TGTGCCAGCAGTTTTGGGGGGGATGGCTACACCTTC.

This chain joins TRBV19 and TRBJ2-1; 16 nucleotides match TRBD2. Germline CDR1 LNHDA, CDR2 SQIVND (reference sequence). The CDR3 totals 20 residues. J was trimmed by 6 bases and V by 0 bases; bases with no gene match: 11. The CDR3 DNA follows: TGTGCCAGTAGTATAGACTTCGCCGGGACTAGCGGGGGGGCGCGCAATGAGCAGTTCTTC. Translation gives CASSIDFAGTSGGARNEQFF.

The CDR3 here is CASSLDALVGNEQFF. CDR3 sequence (DNA): TGTGCCAGCAGCTTGGATGCACTAGTCGGCAATGAGCAGTTCTTC. The gene calls are TRBV5-4 and TRBJ2-1, with D perhaps TRBD2 (5 bases). V was trimmed by 0 bases and J by 6 bases, leaving 13 bases between them. Germline CDR1 is SGHNT and CDR2 is YYREEE (reference sequence). The CDR3 extends over 15 amino acids.

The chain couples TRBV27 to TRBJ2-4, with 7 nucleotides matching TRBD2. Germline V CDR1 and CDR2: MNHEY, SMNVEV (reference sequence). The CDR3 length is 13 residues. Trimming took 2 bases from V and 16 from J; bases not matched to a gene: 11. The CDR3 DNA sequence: TGTGCCAGCAGTTTAAGGCTTGCGGGAGTCCTATACTTC. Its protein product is CASSLRLAGVLYF.

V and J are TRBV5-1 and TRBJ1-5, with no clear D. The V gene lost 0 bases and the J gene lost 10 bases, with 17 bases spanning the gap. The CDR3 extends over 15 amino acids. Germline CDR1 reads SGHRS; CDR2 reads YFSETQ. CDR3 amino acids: CASSLAGGGVEPQHF. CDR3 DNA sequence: TGCGCCAGCAGCTTGGCCGGAGGCGGAGTGGAACCCCAGCATTTT.

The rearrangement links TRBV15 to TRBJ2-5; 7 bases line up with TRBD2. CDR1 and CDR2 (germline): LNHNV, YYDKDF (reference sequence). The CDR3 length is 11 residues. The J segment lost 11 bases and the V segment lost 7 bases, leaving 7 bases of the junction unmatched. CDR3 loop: CATTAAGEQYF. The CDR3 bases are TGTGCCACCACCGCTGCGGGGGAGCAGTACTTC.

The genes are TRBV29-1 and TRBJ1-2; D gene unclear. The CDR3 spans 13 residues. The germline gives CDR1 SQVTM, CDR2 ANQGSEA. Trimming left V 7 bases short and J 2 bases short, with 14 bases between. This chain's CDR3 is CSALGLTNYGYTF. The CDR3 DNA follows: TGCAGCGCCCTAGGACTGACGAACTATGGCTACACCTTC.

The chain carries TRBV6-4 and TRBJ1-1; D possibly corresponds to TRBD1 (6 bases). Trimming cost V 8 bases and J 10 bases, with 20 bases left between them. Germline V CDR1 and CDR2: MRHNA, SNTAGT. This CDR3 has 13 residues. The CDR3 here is CASLPTTGRGAFF. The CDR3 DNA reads TGTGCCAGCCTACCTACCACAGGGAGAGGAGCTTTCTTT.